This T cell receptor (beta chain) was recovered during a study of Graves' ophthalmopathy and Graves' hyperthyroidism. The TCR beta CDR3 regions underwent amplification from RNA transcripts. First-round RT-PCR relied on HTBI primers, and a second-round multiplex PCR came next. TCRdb re-analysed the multiplex PCR reads in MiXCR, keeping a single row per CDR3 protein. Among about 740,000 distinct CDR3 sequences, 40% were seen once, and the ten largest hold 40% to 45%. V gave up 4 bases and J gave up 6 bases; unmatched junction bases: 9. Germline CDR1 is SGHKS and CDR2 is YYEKEE (reference sequence). The CDR3 length is 15 residues. The table lists this clonotype with a few counts.

The chain links TRBV5-5 to TRBJ1-5; 8 bases line up with TRBD1. What was sequenced was peripheral blood. This receptor was identified in an adult man with Graves' ophthalmopathy. The CDR3 sequence: CASSLGQAHGQPQHF. Written as DNA, the CDR3 is TGTGCCAGCAGCCTGGGACAGGCCCACGGTCAGCCCCAGCATTTT.